The source of this T cell receptor (beta chain) is a study of T cell changes during pregnancy in multiple sclerosis. Here immunoSEQ multiplex PCR was the method, and the copy in TCRdb shows in-frame clones only, minus some. The table shows just under 65,000 clones, with roughly 91% occurring only once. CDR1 MNHEY and CDR2 SVGAGI come from the germline V gene. This CDR3 has 12 amino acids. V lost 7 bases and J lost 4, with 8 bases in between. Sequencing was performed on peripheral blood, taken after pregnancy. The chain links TRBV6-5 to TRBJ2-1; D not certain. The sequence came from a female donor in good health, enrolled as a control in a pregnancy study. The CDR3 DNA reads as TGTGCCAGCACCTCTTCTTACAATGAGCAGTTCTTC. Its protein product is CASTSSYNEQFF.